One sample yielded the 25 T cell receptor beta chains listed below, sequenced in a study of response to subunit inactivated influenza vaccine. From the RT-PCR reads, TCRdb called clonotypes with MiXCR, one entry per CDR3 protein. The table has approximately 680,000 distinct CDR3 sequences, 15% to 18% seen once. The sample was PBMCs from blood, taken 11 to 12 days after vaccination. The receptors shown here come from a man aged 45-65 years who received an inactivated influenza vaccine.

This clonotype has only a few counts. The J gene is TRBJ2-1, the V gene TRBV7-2; tentatively, D is TRBD1 (5 bases). Trimming removed 7 bases from V and 5 bases from J, with 12 bases in between. This CDR3 region has 13 residues. The germline V gene encodes CDR1 SGHTA and CDR2 FQGNSA. Here the CDR3 DNA reads TGTGCCAGCATCTTTGACAGAAACAATGAGCAGTTCTTC. Amino acid sequence: CASIFDRNNEQFF.

The chain is built from TRBV30 and TRBJ2-7, with D uncertain. This CDR3 is built from 15 residues. Per germline, CDR1 GTSNPN and CDR2 SVGIG (reference sequence). V dropped 4 bases and J dropped 4 bases, with 20 bases sitting between them. The CDR3 region is CAWKSKLIPPYEQYF. CDR3 DNA: TGTGCCTGGAAATCCAAACTGATCCCCCCTTACGAGCAGTACTTC.

This clonotype showed up many times. V gene TRBV12-3 or TRBV12-4 combines with J gene TRBJ2-1, with 10 positions matching TRBD2. V lost 2 bases and J lost 7; bases outside the gene matches: 5. This CDR3 comprises 15 residues. CDR3 sequence (DNA): TGTGCCAGCAGTTTAATAGCGGGGGGAAGTAATGAGCAGTTCTTC. It translates to CASSLIAGGSNEQFF.

The chain is built from TRBV28 and TRBJ2-5, with 11 bases aligning to TRBD2. The junction had 3 bases not matched to a gene; V was cut back by 1 base and J by 5 bases. Germline V lookup: CDR1 MDHEN, CDR2 SYDVKM. The CDR3 runs to 15 residues. Written as DNA, the CDR3 is TGTGCCAGCAGTTTATTACTAGCGGGGGTGGAGACCCAGTACTTC. Its translation: CASSLLLAGVETQYF. Complete variable domain (other parts from reference TRBV28 and TRBJ2-5): DVKVTQSSRYLVKRTGEKVFLECVQDMDHENMFWYRQDPGLGLRLIYFSYDVKMKEKGDIPEGYSVSREKKERFSLILESASTNQTSMYLCASSLLLAGVETQYFGPGTRLLVL.

The count of this clonotype is one. Being one base from a much bigger clone, this may be a read error. The genes are TRBV7-9 and TRBJ2-1, with 7 bases aligning to TRBD2. The CDR3 is 14 residues long. The V gene's germline CDR1 is SEHNR and CDR2 FQNEAQ (reference sequence). CDR3 coding DNA: TGTGCCAGCAGCTTTGACGGGGGGTTCAATGACCAGTTCTTC. Translation gives CASSFDGGFNDQFF.

DNA of the CDR3: TGCAGTGCTCCTGGACGGCTGACCTTCGACGAGCAGTACTTC. It encodes CSAPGRLTFDEQYF. The V and J genes are TRBV20-1 and TRBJ2-7; D is unresolved. Germline CDR1 reads DFQATT; CDR2 reads SNEGSKA (reference sequence). The CDR3 loop spans 14 amino acids. V lost 5 bases to trimming and J lost 5 bases, with 19 bases between them.

This clonotype was observed many times. The V call is TRBV10-3, the J call TRBJ1-1; no clear D. The CDR3 is 13 amino acids. CDR1 and CDR2 from the germline V gene are ENHRY and SYGVKD. Between the trimmed V and J ends, which lost 0 bases and 11 bases, there was a span of 13 bases. As DNA, the CDR3 is TGTGCCATCAGTGAGTCTGTGGCATTTGGTGCTTTCTTT. This gives the protein CAISESVAFGAFF.

The rearrangement links TRBV20-1 to TRBJ1-4, with D hard to call. Looked up from germline, CDR1 is DFQATT and CDR2 is SNEGSKA (reference sequence). The CDR3 covers 13 residues. V was pared by 2 bases and J by 4 bases, with 8 bases between. CDR3 nucleotide sequence: TGCAGTGCTAGAACGGTCAATAATGAAAAACTGTTTTTT. Amino acids: CSARTVNNEKLFF.

This clonotype has just a few counts. The CDR3 nucleotides read TGTGCCAGCAGTGAATCAATATTGAGGGGTTCACCCCTCCACTTT. It specifies CASSESILRGSPLHF. The rearrangement joins TRBV25-1 to TRBJ1-6; the D gene is possibly TRBD1 (5 bases). This CDR3 has 15 residues. Germline V gives CDR1 MGHDK, CDR2 SYGVNS. V lost 1 base to trimming and J lost 9 bases, with 13 bases between them. Combining the CDR3 with reference TRBV25-1 and TRBJ1-6 gives the whole variable domain EADIYQTPRYLVIGTGKKITLECSQTMGHDKMYWYQQDPGMELHLIHYSYGVNSTEKGDLSSESTVSRIRTEHFPLTLESARPSHTSQYLCASSESILRGSPLHFGNGTRLTVT.

This clonotype was detected only a few times. The genes are TRBV4-1 and TRBJ2-7; 9 bases fit TRBD1. This CDR3 has 17 amino acids. V lost 1 base, J lost 1 base, and 8 bases stayed unmatched. Germline CDR1 MGHRA, CDR2 YSYEKL. The CDR3 region has the DNA TGCGCCAGCAGCCAAGTCTTGAGGGGACAGGGTTCCTACGAGCAGTACTTC. It translates to CASSQVLRGQGSYEQYF.

This clonotype was seen a handful of times. This chain joins TRBV30 and TRBJ2-7; D gene uncertain. The V gene's germline CDR1 is GTSNPN and CDR2 SVGIG (reference sequence). V dropped 2 bases and J dropped 2 bases, with 13 bases sitting between them. The CDR3 loop spans 14 amino acids. The CDR3 reads CAWSRQRITYEQYF. The DNA for the CDR3 is TGTGCCTGGAGTCGGCAACGGATTACCTACGAGCAGTACTTC.

The DNA for the CDR3 is TGTGCCAGCAGCAATAGGGACAGGGGGATTTCCTACAATGAGCAGTTCTTC. This translates into CASSNRDRGISYNEQFF. The chain carries TRBV7-9 and TRBJ2-1; 11 bases fit TRBD1. The CDR3 length is 17 residues. The V segment lost 5 bases and the J segment 1 base; nucleotides outside the gene matches: 7. In germline, CDR1 is SEHNR, CDR2 FQNEAQ (reference sequence).

This chain joins TRBV10-2 and TRBJ2-1, with D possibly TRBD2 on 7 matching bases. Trimming removed 0 bases at V and 4 bases at J, with 13 bases between. The V gene's germline CDR1 is WSHSY and CDR2 SAAADI. CDR3 length equals 16 residues. CDR3 region: CASSESRGTTYNEQFF. The CDR3 DNA is TGCGCCAGCAGTGAGTCGAGGGGGACTACTTACAATGAGCAGTTCTTC.

The rearrangement joins TRBV5-1 to TRBJ1-1; no firm D call. CDR3 length: 13 residues. V shed 3 bases and J shed 2 bases, with 8 bases lying between them. Germline-derived CDR1 and CDR2 are SGHRS and YFSETQ. CDR3: CASSWQRNTEAFF. CDR3 sequence (DNA): TGCGCCAGCAGCTGGCAGCGAAACACTGAAGCTTTCTTT.

At least ten counts were recorded for this clonotype. The chain joins TRBV29-1 to TRBJ2-7; unclear D gene. The CDR3 length is 13 residues. Trimming removed 0 bases from V and 5 bases from J, with 11 bases in between. Germline CDR1 SQVTM, CDR2 ANQGSEA. CDR3 sequence reads: CSVEDQGSHEQYF. In DNA form, the CDR3 reads TGCAGCGTTGAAGATCAAGGGTCCCACGAGCAGTACTTC.

V usage is TRBV28 and J usage is TRBJ1-6, with 7 bases that match TRBD1. J lost 5 bases, V lost 10 bases, and 11 bases had no gene match. CDR1 is MDHEN, CDR2 SYDVKM, per germline. This CDR3 comprises 15 residues. The CDR3 DNA reads as TGTGCCACCTCAGACAGGGATATTGATAATTCACCCCTCCACTTT. It yields the protein CATSDRDIDNSPLHF.

This clonotype was seen a handful of times. J is TRBJ1-4 and V is TRBV12-3 or TRBV12-4; D not certain. The V gene lost 6 bases and the J gene lost 8 bases, with 19 bases spanning the gap. CDR3 size: 15 residues. The CDR3 sequence: CASRLEGLVREKLFF. The CDR3 region has the DNA TGTGCCAGCAGGCTCGAAGGTTTAGTACGGGAAAAACTGTTTTTT.

This clonotype appeared a few times. This chain links TRBV7-2 with TRBJ2-1; D call uncertain. V lost 3 bases and J lost 10, with 10 bases in between. This CDR3 spans 12 amino acids. Germline loops: CDR1 SGHTA, CDR2 FQGNSA. The CDR3 reads CASSFLVREQFF. The CDR3 coding sequence is TGTGCCAGCAGCTTTTTGGTCAGGGAGCAGTTCTTC.

Notes on this clonotype: A much bigger clone sits one base away, suggesting this may be a read error. The J gene is TRBJ2-3, the V gene TRBV12-3 or TRBV12-4; D is perhaps TRBD2 (5 bases). Trimming removed 6 bases from V and 10 bases from J, with 11 bases in between. The CDR3 consists of 11 residues. Here the CDR3 DNA reads TGTGCCAGCAGGTTGGGCGGGCCGCAGTATTTT. The encoded protein is CASRLGGPQYF.

The chain combines TRBV6-2 or TRBV6-3 with TRBJ2-1; 9 bases line up with TRBD2. V was pared by 2 bases and J by 4 bases, with 6 bases of the junction left unmatched. CDR1 MNHEY and CDR2 SVGEGT come from the germline V gene. The CDR3 totals 16 residues. The chain's CDR3 is CASSYALAGVYNEQFF. CDR3 DNA: TGTGCCAGCAGTTACGCCTTAGCGGGAGTGTACAATGAGCAGTTCTTC.

The rearrangement joins TRBV6-2 or TRBV6-3 to TRBJ2-1; TRBD2 matches at 12 bases. Germline CDR1 reads MNHEY; CDR2 reads SVGEGT. The CDR3 has 15 residues. V shed 2 bases and J 9 bases; nucleotides not matched to a gene: 5. This CDR3 reads CASSYLAGGPGEQFF. In DNA form, the CDR3 reads TGTGCCAGCAGTTACCTAGCGGGGGGGCCGGGTGAGCAGTTCTTC.

This clonotype was picked up a small number of times. This chain links TRBV24-1 with TRBJ2-5, with 7 bases lining up with TRBD2. Germline trimming cut 4 bases from V and 5 bases from J; bases unmatched to any gene: 6. The germline CDR1 and CDR2 sequences are KGHDR and SFDVKD. The length of the CDR3 is 14 residues. The CDR3 region has the DNA TGTGCCACCAGTGACCCGACTAGCAGTGAGACCCAGTACTTC. This translates into CATSDPTSSETQYF.

The V call is TRBV3-1, the J call TRBJ2-3; 10 bases agree with TRBD2. Trimming removed 2 bases from V and 10 bases from J; junction bases left unmatched: 9. From germline, CDR1 is LGHDT and CDR2 YNNKEL (reference sequence). This CDR3 has 15 residues. CDR3 in amino acids: CASSQSSGRDYAQYF. The CDR3 DNA reads as TGTGCCAGCAGCCAATCCAGCGGGAGGGACTATGCGCAGTATTTT.

V and J are TRBV6-2 or TRBV6-3 and TRBJ2-7; D is uncertain. CDR3 length equals 11 residues. The germline V and J ends were trimmed by 0 bases and 6 bases, with 3 bases remaining between them. Germline V CDR1 and CDR2: MNHEY, SVGEGT. The CDR3, as DNA: TGTGCCAGCAGTTACTCCGTCGAGCAGTACTTC. Translated, it gives CASSYSVEQYF.

This clonotype was observed many times. The rearrangement links TRBV5-1 to TRBJ2-5, with 13 nucleotides matching TRBD2. Germline trimming cut 4 bases from V and 3 bases from J; bases unmatched to any gene: 3. Per the germline V gene, CDR1 is SGHRS and CDR2 is YFSETQ. CDR3 size: 15 residues. The CDR3 coding sequence is TGCGCCAGCAGCCCCGGGACTAGCGGGGAAGAGACCCAGTACTTC. It specifies CASSPGTSGEETQYF.